This passage covers 16 T cell receptor beta chains from one sample sequenced in a study of blood T cell repertoires in COVID-19. Sequenced by immunoSEQ multiplex PCR; TCRdb stores in-frame clones only, minus some. In the table there are around 120,000 clones, about 85% of which are singletons. The source material was peripheral blood. These receptors came from a man between 65 and 80 years old with acute or convalescent COVID-19.

The chain employs TRBV10-2 and TRBJ1-2, with 7 nucleotides matching TRBD1. J lost 4 bases, V lost 8 bases, and 4 bases had no gene match. Germline V CDR1 and CDR2: WSHSY, SAAADI. The length of the CDR3 is 12 residues. CDR3 DNA: TGCGCCAGCGGGGACAGTCCCTATGGCTACACCTTC. It is translated as CASGDSPYGYTF.

This rearrangement joins TRBV29-1 to TRBJ2-5; tentative D call: TRBD2 (6 bases). This CDR3 is built from 12 residues. V gave up 4 bases and J gave up 3 bases, with 9 bases separating them. Germline V CDR1 and CDR2: SQVTM, ANQGSEA. CDR3 in amino acids: CSVVRGEETQYF. The CDR3 DNA is TGCAGCGTTGTGCGGGGCGAAGAGACCCAGTACTTC.

Only one count was recorded for this clone. The chain uses TRBV7-9 and TRBJ1-5, with 8 bases identical to TRBD1. The trim removed 5 bases at V and 1 base at J, leaving 4 bases unmatched. The CDR3 is 15 residues long. From germline, CDR1 is SEHNR and CDR2 FQNEAQ (reference sequence). CDR3 bases: TGTGCCAGCAGCCCAGGGGGCTCGAGCAATCAGCCCCAGCATTTT. Encoded protein: CASSPGGSSNQPQHF. The full variable domain, in which reference TRBV7-9 and TRBJ1-5 provide the parts outside the CDR3, is DTGVSQNPRHKITKRGQNVTFRCDPISEHNRLYWYRQTLGQGPEFLTYFQNEAQLEKSRLLSDRFSAERPKGSFSTLEIQRTEQGDSAMYLCASSPGGSSNQPQHFGDGTRLSIL.

J is TRBJ1-2 and V is TRBV4-1, with D perhaps matching TRBD1 (6 bases). Germline V gives CDR1 MGHRA, CDR2 YSYEKL. The length of the CDR3 is 16 residues. Trimming took off 3 bases at V and 8 bases at J, with 22 bases between the two ends. The CDR3 sequence is CASSQNMANRERGYTF. The CDR3 DNA sequence: TGCGCCAGCAGCCAGAACATGGCCAACAGGGAGAGGGGCTACACCTTC.

There are a few counts of this clone. The gene calls are TRBV15 and TRBJ1-2; D may be TRBD1 (5 bases). CDR3 length equals 14 residues. Germline CDR1 reads LNHNV; CDR2 reads YYDKDF (reference sequence). V gave up 2 bases and J gave up 1 base, with 8 bases separating them. CDR3 region: CATSRQTVNYGYTF. CDR3 in DNA: TGTGCCACCAGCAGACAGACAGTTAACTATGGCTACACCTTC.

The chain has TRBV5-1 and TRBJ2-3; TRBD2 matches 10 bases. The germline gives CDR1 SGHRS, CDR2 YFSETQ. This CDR3 contains 18 residues. V was pared by 0 bases and J by 0 bases, with 7 bases of the junction left unmatched. CDR3 sequence reads: CASSLALAGVSSTDTQYF. CDR3 DNA: TGCGCCAGCAGCTTGGCGCTAGCGGGGGTTTCTAGCACAGATACGCAGTATTTT.

This clone was observed once. The gene calls are TRBV10-3 and TRBJ2-5; D might be TRBD1 (6 bases). Trimming stripped 4 bases from V and 1 base from J, with 7 bases between. The CDR3 covers 13 residues. Germline CDR1 reads ENHRY; CDR2 reads SYGVKD. As DNA, the CDR3 is TGTGCCATCAGTGGGACAGCCCAAGAGACCCAGTACTTC. This gives the protein CAISGTAQETQYF.

This chain joins TRBV5-1 and TRBJ2-3; 9 nucleotides align to TRBD1. Per germline, CDR1 SGHRS and CDR2 YFSETQ. The CDR3 is 15 amino acids. The V gene end was trimmed by 6 bases and the J gene end by 1 base; junction bases not matched to a gene: 6. The chain's CDR3 is CASTGTGYGTDTQYF. The CDR3 DNA reads TGCGCCAGCACCGGGACAGGGTATGGCACAGATACGCAGTATTTT. The full variable domain, rest sourced from reference TRBV5-1 and TRBJ2-3, is KAGVTQTPRYLIKTRGQQVTLSCSPISGHRSVSWYQQTPGQGLQFLFEYFSETQRNKGNFPGRFSGRQFSNSRSEMNVSTLELGDSALYLCASTGTGYGTDTQYFGPGTRLTVL.

The chain combines TRBV19 with TRBJ1-5; D gene uncertain. The CDR3 totals 13 residues. The ends were cut back, 7 bases at V and 0 bases at J, with 7 bases in the middle. The germline V gene encodes CDR1 LNHDA and CDR2 SQIVND (reference sequence). The CDR3 reads CASTYSSNQPQHF. The CDR3 DNA follows: TGTGCCAGTACCTACAGTAGCAATCAGCCCCAGCATTTT.

The V call is TRBV5-5, the J call TRBJ1-4, with TRBD1 matching 9 bases. Germline V gene lookup returns CDR1 SGHKS and CDR2 YYEKEE (reference sequence). The CDR3 is 17 amino acids. Losses at the gene ends were 2 bases for V and 8 bases for J; bases not matched to a gene: 13. The CDR3 loop is CASSFYVVGTGTEKLFF. For the CDR3, the DNA is TGTGCCAGCAGCTTTTATGTAGTAGGGACAGGGACCGAAAAACTGTTTTTT.

The chain couples TRBV23-1 to TRBJ2-1; a weak D match, TRBD1 (6 bases). TRBV23-1 is labeled an ORF, and its function is uncertain. The CDR3 sequence is 16 residues long. Deletions cut 0 bases from V and 2 bases from J, with 11 bases between. The CDR3 spells CASSQSPGVPYNEQFF. The CDR3 coding sequence is TGCGCCAGCAGTCAATCGCCAGGGGTTCCCTACAATGAGCAGTTCTTC.

V is TRBV6-5 and J is TRBJ2-7; D might be TRBD2 (6 bases). The germline V gene encodes CDR1 MNHEY and CDR2 SVGAGI. The V end lost 10 bases, the J end lost 6 bases, and 10 bases lay between the germline ends. This CDR3 has 10 amino acids. CDR3 residues: CATGRGEQYF. CDR3 DNA sequence: TGTGCCACCGGGCGGGGCGAGCAGTACTTC.

Here the CDR3 DNA reads TGTGCCAGCAGTTTAGACAGACAAGAGACCCAGTACTTC. It codes for CASSLDRQETQYF. The rearrangement links TRBV28 to TRBJ2-5; TRBD1 is a possible D gene (5 bases). The CDR3 is 13 residues long. Germline-derived CDR1 and CDR2 are MDHEN and SYDVKM. Trimming stripped 2 bases from V and 2 bases from J, with 6 bases between. The full variable domain, with the rest looked up from reference TRBV28 and TRBJ2-5, is DVKVTQSSRYLVKRTGEKVFLECVQDMDHENMFWYRQDPGLGLRLIYFSYDVKMKEKGDIPEGYSVSREKKERFSLILESASTNQTSMYLCASSLDRQETQYFGPGTRLLVL.

This clone was detected only once. J is TRBJ2-3 and V is TRBV4-2; tentative D call: TRBD1 (6 bases). Between the trimmed V and J ends, which lost 0 bases and 0 bases, there was a span of 7 bases. Germline CDR1 is LGHNA and CDR2 is YNFKEQ. This CDR3 spans 15 amino acids. Written as DNA, the CDR3 is TGTGCCAGCAGCCAAGACGACAGGAGCACAGATACGCAGTATTTT. This sequence encodes CASSQDDRSTDTQYF.

The gene calls are TRBV5-1 and TRBJ1-2, with D maybe TRBD1 (5 bases). Germline lookup yields CDR1 SGHRS and CDR2 YFSETQ. V was pared by 1 base and J by 8 bases, with 12 bases between. The CDR3 sequence is 13 residues long. Here the CDR3 DNA reads TGCGCCAGCAGCTTGAGGCAGGGTTGGGGCTACACCTTC. Translated, it gives CASSLRQGWGYTF. Together with reference TRBV5-1 and TRBJ1-2, the CDR3 gives the full variable domain: KAGVTQTPRYLIKTRGQQVTLSCSPISGHRSVSWYQQTPGQGLQFLFEYFSETQRNKGNFPGRFSGRQFSNSRSEMNVSTLELGDSALYLCASSLRQGWGYTFGSGTRLTVV.

The V and J genes are TRBV9 and TRBJ1-1; 7 bases agree with TRBD1. The germline gives CDR1 SGDLS, CDR2 YYNGEE. V shed 3 bases and J 4 bases; nucleotides not matched to a gene: 6. The CDR3 spans 14 residues. The CDR3: CASSGQGWGTEAFF. CDR3 nucleotides: TGTGCCAGCAGCGGACAGGGATGGGGCACTGAAGCTTTCTTT.